A single sample gave rise to the 27 T cell receptor beta chains below, sequenced in a study of T cell clonotyping in hematopoietic cell transplantation. Profiled with immunoSEQ multiplex PCR; TCRdb holds only in-frame clones, not every one. The table lists 37,000 or so clones, around 90% of them singletons. Sequencing was carried out using peripheral blood mononuclear cells. These TCRs come from a woman aged 40-49 years in good health. Some clones in this sample may be carry-over from other donors' samples.

The chain recombines TRBV7-2 with TRBJ2-7; the match to TRBD2 covers 7 bases. Germline V lookup: CDR1 SGHTA, CDR2 FQGNSA. Germline trimming cut 5 bases from V and 4 bases from J; bases unmatched to any gene: 5. The CDR3 length is 13 residues. As DNA, the CDR3 is TGTGCCAGCAGCCCCGGGGGACTATACGAGCAGTACTTC. It codes for CASSPGGLYEQYF.

V usage is TRBV29-1 and J usage is TRBJ2-5; TRBD1 is a possible D gene (5 bases). Trimming pared 6 bases from V and 2 bases from J, leaving 13 bases between. CDR1 is SQVTM, CDR2 ANQGSEA, per germline. The CDR3 spans 13 residues. In DNA form, the CDR3 reads TGCAGCGTCCGTTGGCCAGGGCAAGAGACCCAGTACTTC. Protein: CSVRWPGQETQYF.

The chain couples TRBV4-3 to TRBJ2-2; 8 bases match TRBD1. Per the germline V gene, CDR1 is LGHNA and CDR2 is YSLEER. This CDR3 is 16 amino acids long. With V trimmed by 0 bases and J by 0 bases, 0 bases remained unmatched. CDR3 sequence: CASSQETGANTGELFF. DNA of the CDR3: TGCGCCAGCAGCCAAGAGACAGGGGCGAACACCGGGGAGCTGTTTTTT.

V and J are TRBV29-1 and TRBJ2-7; D might be TRBD2 (5 bases). The CDR3 consists of 12 residues. In germline, CDR1 is SQVTM, CDR2 ANQGSEA. V lost 2 bases, J lost 9 bases, and 14 bases lay in between. The DNA for the CDR3 is TGCAGCGTTGAACGTCCGGGGATGGTGCAGTACTTC. It codes for CSVERPGMVQYF.

The J gene is TRBJ1-1, the V gene TRBV6-5; 7 bases match TRBD1. CDR1 and CDR2 from the germline V gene are MNHEY and SVGAGI. The CDR3 is made up of 13 amino acids. Germline trimming cut 5 bases from V and 3 bases from J; bases unmatched to any gene: 3. CDR3 protein: CASSPDRDTEAFF. DNA of the CDR3: TGTGCCAGCAGTCCCGACAGGGACACTGAAGCTTTCTTT.

The chain carries TRBV28 and TRBJ1-1; no definite D call. V was clipped by 3 bases and J by 5 bases, with 13 bases between them. This CDR3 has 14 amino acids. Germline values: CDR1 MDHEN, CDR2 SYDVKM. The CDR3 loop reads CASSFRGKRTEAFF. The CDR3 bases are TGTGCCAGCAGTTTTCGAGGGAAACGGACTGAAGCTTTCTTT.

This rearrangement joins TRBV7-9 to TRBJ2-3; TRBD1 matches at 10 bases. Germline loops: CDR1 SEHNR, CDR2 FQNEAQ (reference sequence). V was clipped by 0 bases and J by 1 base; unmatched bases: 4. This CDR3 region has 17 residues. In DNA, the CDR3 is TGTGCCAGCAGCTTAGCAGCCGGGACAGGGGGCACAGATACGCAGTATTTT. This encodes CASSLAAGTGGTDTQYF.

The chain carries TRBV28 and TRBJ1-5; D is uncertain. Trimming stripped 3 bases from V and 5 bases from J, with 14 bases between. This CDR3 contains 15 residues. Per germline, CDR1 MDHEN and CDR2 SYDVKM. The CDR3 DNA follows: TGTGCCAGCAGTTTGAGGCATAAGGGCCATCAGCCCCAGCATTTT. Translated, it gives CASSLRHKGHQPQHF.

V usage is TRBV4-1 and J usage is TRBJ1-2; D ambiguous. Germline lookup yields CDR1 MGHRA and CDR2 YSYEKL. V was clipped by 0 bases and J by 8 bases, with 10 bases between them. This CDR3 comprises 13 residues. This chain's CDR3 is CASSQERADGYTF. For the CDR3, the DNA is TGCGCCAGCAGCCAAGAGCGGGCAGACGGCTACACCTTC.

This clone was seen just once. The rearrangement joins TRBV27 to TRBJ2-3; 15 nucleotides line up with TRBD2. This CDR3 is 17 amino acids long. Looked up from germline, CDR1 is MNHEY and CDR2 is SMNVEV (reference sequence). V shed 3 bases, J shed 5 bases, and the junction held 6 bases outside the gene matches. The CDR3 region is CASSFTGLAGGRDTQYF. The CDR3 DNA is TGTGCCAGCAGTTTCACCGGACTAGCGGGAGGGCGAGATACGCAGTATTTT.

This sequence joins TRBV16 and TRBJ2-1, with D perhaps TRBD1 or TRBD2 (5 bases each). Germline-derived CDR1 and CDR2 are KGHSY and FQNENV. The CDR3 totals 14 residues. Trimming took 6 bases from V and 9 from J, leaving 18 bases between them. DNA for the CDR3: TGTGCCAGCAGTGCTCTGGGGGATGTGCCTGAGCAGTTCTTC. Translated, it gives CASSALGDVPEQFF.

The chain couples TRBV19 to TRBJ2-2; unclear D gene. Germline CDR1 and CDR2: LNHDA and SQIVND (reference sequence). The CDR3 consists of 14 residues. Trimming pared 5 bases from V and 5 bases from J, leaving 12 bases between. The CDR3 is CASSPTTTTGELFF. The CDR3 DNA follows: TGTGCCAGTAGTCCTACGACAACAACCGGGGAGCTGTTTTTT. The variable domain in full, completed from reference TRBV19 and TRBJ2-2, reads DGGITQSPKYLFRKEGQNVTLSCEQNLNHDAMYWYRQDPGQGLRLIYYSQIVNDFQKGDIAEGYSVSREKKESFPLTVTSAQKNPTAFYLCASSPTTTTGELFFGEGSRLTVL.

The chain links TRBV7-2 to TRBJ2-7; D is perhaps TRBD2 (5 bases). The CDR3 loop spans 13 amino acids. The V gene lost 1 base and the J gene lost 5 bases, with 9 bases spanning the gap. The germline gives CDR1 SGHTA, CDR2 FQGNSA. Here the CDR3 reads CASSLGAGDEQYV. DNA of the CDR3: TGTGCCAGCAGCTTAGGGGCCGGGGACGAGCAGTACGTC.

The V call is TRBV5-1, the J call TRBJ2-3; D is perhaps TRBD2 (5 bases). The CDR3 runs 15 residues. The V and J ends lost 6 bases and 2 bases respectively, with 16 bases between them. Germline V gene lookup returns CDR1 SGHRS and CDR2 YFSETQ. The CDR3 here is CASNRGSGPTDTQYF. The CDR3 region has the DNA TGCGCCAGCAACCGCGGAAGCGGCCCCACAGATACGCAGTATTTT.

V usage is TRBV4-1 and J usage is TRBJ2-2; maybe TRBD2 (5 bases). The CDR3 loop spans 16 amino acids. Germline CDR1 MGHRA, CDR2 YSYEKL. V lost 1 base to trimming and J lost 6 bases, with 15 bases between them. The CDR3 bases are TGCGCCAGCAGCCAAGCCAACCTACTAGTAGCCGGGGAGCTGTTTTTT. This gives the protein CASSQANLLVAGELFF.

The chain joins TRBV7-8 to TRBJ2-2; possibly TRBD1 or TRBD2 for D (5 bases each). Germline V gene sequence: CDR1 SGHVS, CDR2 FQNEAQ. The CDR3 extends over 15 amino acids. V dropped 1 base and J dropped 9 bases, with 15 bases sitting between them. CDR3 sequence reads: CASSLDDSGGRELFF. The CDR3 bases are TGTGCCAGCAGCTTAGACGACAGTGGGGGACGGGAGCTGTTTTTT.

The V and J genes are TRBV19 and TRBJ2-1, with 10 nucleotides matching TRBD2. The CDR3 extends over 16 amino acids. Unmatched junction bases numbered 9, after V lost 4 bases and J lost 6 bases. Germline CDR1 reads LNHDA; CDR2 reads SQIVND (reference sequence). CDR3 loop: CASSTLAGDVLNEQFF. CDR3 sequence (DNA): TGTGCCAGTAGTACCCTAGCGGGAGATGTTCTCAATGAGCAGTTCTTC.

CDR3 bases: TGTGCCAGCTCACCACAGGGGTATCGTGGCTACACCTTC. Amino acids: CASSPQGYRGYTF. The J gene is TRBJ1-2, the V gene TRBV18; a weak D match, TRBD1 (5 bases). This CDR3 has 13 residues. Trimming took off 1 base at V and 7 bases at J, with 10 bases between the two ends. Germline-derived CDR1 and CDR2 are KGHSH and LQKENI.

This rearrangement joins TRBV5-1 to TRBJ2-1, with 9 positions matching TRBD2. Germline V lookup: CDR1 SGHRS, CDR2 YFSETQ. The CDR3 extends over 15 amino acids. J was trimmed by 7 bases and V by 0 bases; bases with no gene match: 5. The CDR3 sequence is CASSLASGVVNEQFF. CDR3 in DNA: TGCGCCAGCAGCTTGGCTAGCGGGGTAGTGAATGAGCAGTTCTTC.

The chain joins TRBV6-6 to TRBJ1-2; possible D gene TRBD1, 5 bases. Trimming removed 7 bases at V and 8 bases at J, with 17 bases between. The CDR3 contains 13 residues. Germline V gene data show CDR1 as MNHNY and CDR2 as SVGAGI (reference sequence). CDR3 coding DNA: TGTGCCAGCATTACGTCCGGGGGGGACGGCTACACCTTC. The encoded protein is CASITSGGDGYTF.

Turning to this clone: The junction shows a germline mismatch at one end, possibly a read error. The chain couples TRBV6-6 to TRBJ1-5; 8 bases are a match to TRBD1. The germline CDR1 and CDR2 sequences are MNHNY and SVGAGI (reference sequence). The CDR3 consists of 10 residues. The CDR3 region has the DNA TGTGCCAGCAGGCGGACAGGGATGTATTTT. Amino acid sequence: CASRRTGMYF.

This clone came up once. J is TRBJ2-5 and V is TRBV11-2; D perhaps matches TRBD1 (5 bases). V was cut by 5 bases and J by 2 bases, with 15 bases left in between. Germline V gene lookup returns CDR1 SGHAT and CDR2 FQNNGV. CDR3 size: 15 residues. The CDR3 reads CASSPGAEKQETQYF. CDR3 coding DNA: TGTGCCAGCAGCCCTGGGGCAGAAAAGCAAGAGACCCAGTACTTC.

This chain connects TRBV7-9 to TRBJ2-1, with D hard to call. The CDR3 runs 14 residues. Germline CDR1 and CDR2: SEHNR and FQNEAQ (reference sequence). V was clipped by 1 base and J by 3 bases, with 7 bases between them. DNA for the CDR3: TGTGCCAGCAGCTTAGAGACCAACTACAATGAGCAGTTCTTC. Protein: CASSLETNYNEQFF.

This rearrangement joins TRBV30 to TRBJ1-1; the D gene is possibly TRBD1 (6 bases). V was clipped by 3 bases and J by 5 bases, with 16 bases between them. Germline V gene lookup returns CDR1 GTSNPN and CDR2 SVGIG (reference sequence). CDR3 length: 14 residues. Here the CDR3 DNA reads TGTGCCTGGAGCCTAACAGGGAGGGAAACTGAAGCTTTCTTT. It translates to CAWSLTGRETEAFF.

There are a few counts of this clone. CDR3 in DNA: TGTGTCACAGGGGCCACTTCCTACGAGCAGTACTTC. Protein product: CVTGATSYEQYF. The chain combines TRBV28 with TRBJ2-7, with 7 bases identical to TRBD1. Germline V gene lookup returns CDR1 MDHEN and CDR2 SYDVKM. The CDR3 is made up of 12 amino acids.

The V call is TRBV5-1, the J call TRBJ2-2, with D possibly TRBD2 on 5 matching bases. With 0 bases removed from V and 1 base from J, the gap between germline ends came to 10 bases. Looked up from germline, CDR1 is SGHRS and CDR2 is YFSETQ. This CDR3 comprises 16 residues. The CDR3 DNA reads as TGCGCCAGCAGCTTGGCGAGCGGAGTGAACACCGGGGAGCTGTTTTTT. Its protein product is CASSLASGVNTGELFF.

The chain links TRBV30 to TRBJ1-2, with D tentatively TRBD1 (5 bases). The length of the CDR3 is 13 residues. Trimming took 2 bases from V and 8 from J, leaving 15 bases between them. The germline V gene has CDR1 GTSNPN and CDR2 SVGIG (reference sequence). The CDR3 DNA is TGTGCCTGGAGTCGGGACCAGGGCTACGGCTACACCTTC. It specifies CAWSRDQGYGYTF.